The entry below gives a single T cell receptor (beta chain) sequence along with its context. Repertoires were generated with immunoSEQ multiplex PCR, while TCRdb's copy carries only in-frame clones and drops some. The sample has 260,000 or so clones, roughly four fifths seen once. This sample is drawn from a study of blood T cell repertoires in COVID-19. Study in general: Samples representing acute and convalescent COVID-19 were sourced from the United States, Italy and Spain.

The CDR3 spans 15 residues. Per the germline V gene, CDR1 is MNHEY and CDR2 is SMNVEV (reference sequence). V shed 6 bases, J shed 8 bases, and the junction held 11 bases outside the gene matches. This clonotype was sampled from a woman aged 40 to 49 who had been exposed to COVID-19. Sequencing was done on a sample of PBMCs or T cells enriched from blood (not recorded which). This sequence joins TRBV27 and TRBJ1-4; 8 bases are a match to TRBD1. CDR3 DNA sequence: TGTGCCAGCAGCTTGCAGGGGGCGATAGGCGAAAAACTGTTTTTT. Amino acid sequence: CASSLQGAIGEKLFF. The full variable domain, in which reference TRBV27 and TRBJ1-4 provide the parts outside the CDR3, is EAQVTQNPRYLITVTGKKLTVTCSQNMNHEYMSWYRQDPGLGLRQIYYSMNVEVTDKGDVPEGYKVSRKEKRNFPLILESPSPNQTSLYFCASSLQGAIGEKLFFGSGTQLSVL.